The clone carrying this T cell receptor beta chain was found many times. Its target is not known. The data derive from a study of CD8 T cells in ankylosing spondylitis. Findings and caveats of the study: A motif of eight highly homologous TCR beta variants was seen as apparently characteristic of ankylosing spondylitis blood. Disease-linked clones were CD8+ and relatively rare in peripheral blood.

MiXCR, run by TCRdb on the 5' RACE reads, gives a single entry per CDR3 protein. The sample includes 200,000 to 250,000 distinct CDR3 sequences, roughly 24% of them seen just once. There are 16 residues in the CDR3. V was cut by 3 bases and J by 2 bases, with 16 bases left in between. Per the germline V gene, CDR1 is MGHDK and CDR2 is SYGVNS. V usage is TRBV25-1 and J usage is TRBJ2-5, with a possible D match to TRBD2 (5 bases). The receptor comes from a male donor with ankylosing spondylitis or in good health (not recorded which). The sample taken for sequencing was blood, either unsorted or a sorted T cell fraction (not recorded which). This CDR3 reads CASSDGAGNPQETQYF. In nucleotides, the CDR3 is TGTGCCAGCAGTGATGGCGCCGGGAATCCACAAGAGACCCAGTACTTC.